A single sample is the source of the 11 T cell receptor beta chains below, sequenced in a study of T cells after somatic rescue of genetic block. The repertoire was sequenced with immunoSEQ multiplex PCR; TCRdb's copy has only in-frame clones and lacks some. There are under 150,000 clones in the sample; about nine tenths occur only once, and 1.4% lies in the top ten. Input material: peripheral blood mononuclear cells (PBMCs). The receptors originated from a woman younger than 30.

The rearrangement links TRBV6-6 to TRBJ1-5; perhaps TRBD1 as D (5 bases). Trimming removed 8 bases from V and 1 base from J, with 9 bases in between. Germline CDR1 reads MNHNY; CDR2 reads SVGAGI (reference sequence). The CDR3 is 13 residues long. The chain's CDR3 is CASGRVSNQPQHF. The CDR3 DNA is TGTGCCAGCGGCAGGGTGAGCAATCAGCCCCAGCATTTT.

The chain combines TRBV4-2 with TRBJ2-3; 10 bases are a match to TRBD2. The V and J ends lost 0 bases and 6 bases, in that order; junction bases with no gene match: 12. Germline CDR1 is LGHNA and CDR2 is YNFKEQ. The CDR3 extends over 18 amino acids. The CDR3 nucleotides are TGTGCCAGCAGCCAAGAGTCTAGCGGGGGCCCCACCATTGATACGCAGTATTTT. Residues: CASSQESSGGPTIDTQYF.

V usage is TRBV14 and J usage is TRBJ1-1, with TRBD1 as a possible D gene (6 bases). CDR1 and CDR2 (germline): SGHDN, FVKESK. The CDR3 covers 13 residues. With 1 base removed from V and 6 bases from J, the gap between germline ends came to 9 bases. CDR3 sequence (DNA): TGTGCCAGCAGCCAAGTTGGACAGTCTGAAGCTTTCTTT. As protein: CASSQVGQSEAFF.

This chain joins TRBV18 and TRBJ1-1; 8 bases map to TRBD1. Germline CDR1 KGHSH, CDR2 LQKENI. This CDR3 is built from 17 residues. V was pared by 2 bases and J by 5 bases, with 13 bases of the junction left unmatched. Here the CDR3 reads CASSPNTGGRGRTEAFF. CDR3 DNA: TGTGCCAGCTCACCAAATACTGGTGGCAGGGGGCGGACTGAAGCTTTCTTT.

CDR3 coding DNA: TGTGCCATCAGTGAGGACAGCTCATATAATGGCTACACCTTC. It yields the protein CAISEDSSYNGYTF. The genes are TRBV10-3 and TRBJ1-2; TRBD1 is a possible D gene (5 bases). This CDR3 contains 14 residues. The germline V gene encodes CDR1 ENHRY and CDR2 SYGVKD. Trimming took 2 bases from V and 6 from J, leaving 13 bases between them.

The CDR3 region is CASSLGGANTEAFF. The DNA for the CDR3 is TGTGCCAGCAGCTTAGGGGGGGCAAACACTGAAGCTTTCTTT. The rearrangement links TRBV7-2 to TRBJ1-1, with D possibly matching TRBD1 (6 bases). Trimming pared 1 base from V and 2 bases from J, leaving 8 bases between. The CDR3 consists of 14 residues. Germline values: CDR1 SGHTA, CDR2 FQGNSA.

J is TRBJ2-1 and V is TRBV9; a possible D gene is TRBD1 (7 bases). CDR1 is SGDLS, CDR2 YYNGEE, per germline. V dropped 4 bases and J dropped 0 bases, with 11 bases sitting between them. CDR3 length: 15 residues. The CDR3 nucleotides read TGTGCCAGCAGCCCAGGGGGGAGCTCCTACAATGAGCAGTTCTTC. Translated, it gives CASSPGGSSYNEQFF.

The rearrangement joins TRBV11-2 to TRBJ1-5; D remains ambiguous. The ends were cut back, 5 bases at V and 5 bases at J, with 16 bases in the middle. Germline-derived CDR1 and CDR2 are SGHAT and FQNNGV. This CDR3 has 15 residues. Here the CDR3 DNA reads TGTGCCAGCAGCCTGACTTATTGGGGAGATCAGCCCCAGCATTTT. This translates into CASSLTYWGDQPQHF.

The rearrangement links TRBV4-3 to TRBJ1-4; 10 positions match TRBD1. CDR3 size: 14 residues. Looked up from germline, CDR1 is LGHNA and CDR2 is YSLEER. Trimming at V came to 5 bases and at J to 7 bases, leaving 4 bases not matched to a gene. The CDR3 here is CASSLRTGGEKLFF. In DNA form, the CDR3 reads TGCGCCAGCAGCTTACGGACAGGGGGTGAAAAACTGTTTTTT.

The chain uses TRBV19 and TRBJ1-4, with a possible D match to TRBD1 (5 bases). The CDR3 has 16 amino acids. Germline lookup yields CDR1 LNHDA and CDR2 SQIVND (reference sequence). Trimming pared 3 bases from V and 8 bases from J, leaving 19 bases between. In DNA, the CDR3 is TGTGCCAGTAGTATGGTCATACTCAGGGTGGGAGAAAAACTGTTTTTT. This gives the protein CASSMVILRVGEKLFF.

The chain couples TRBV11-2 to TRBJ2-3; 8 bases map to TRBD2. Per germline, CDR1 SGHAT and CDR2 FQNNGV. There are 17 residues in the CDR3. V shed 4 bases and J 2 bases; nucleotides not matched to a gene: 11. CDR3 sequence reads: CASSSPVGLAPTDTQYF. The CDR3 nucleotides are TGTGCCAGCAGCTCTCCAGTAGGACTAGCCCCCACAGATACGCAGTATTTT.